Below, one T cell receptor (beta chain) is given with its context. Its antigen has not been determined. One base away there is no much larger clone; base qualities are not given. The data are from a study of blood T cell repertoires in COVID-19 (TCRdb year 2020). Turning to the overall study: Collaborator samples came from the United States, Italy and Spain and covered acute and convalescent phases of COVID-19. A de-identified subject ID, COVID-19 status, age in years and sex were almost always included in the sample metadata. The repertoires were released in a freely available public database meant as a resource for research on the immune response to SARS-CoV-2. The dataset comprised deeply sampled blood TCRbeta repertoires from subjects exposed to, actively infected with, or recovered from COVID-19. The samples were drawn from the first 160 participants of the ongoing ImmuneRACE study and from roughly 1,300 subjects provided by 6 global collaborators. Where HLA class I and class II types were available, the types were taken from metadata supplied by the sample provider, not from assay-based typing. The material from the prospective study consisted of cDNA or gDNA derived from T cells, B-cell-depleted T cells, or PBMCs.

The immunoSEQ Assay, a bias-controlled multiplex PCR, was used to amplify TCRbeta CDR3 regions from genomic DNA. The original pipeline was this. Nucleated cell counts per sample were estimated from amplification of reference gene primers within the assay. To quantify the absolute abundance of each unique TCRbeta CDR3 rearrangement, sequence reads were collapsed and filtered. For each sample, productive Simpson clonality was calculated by taking the square root of Simpson's diversity index across productive rearrangements. Drawn from immuneACCESS, this table holds only the in-frame rearrangements with V and J called that TCRdb kept. Clones are partly lost; checked studies trace under half to an unresolved V gene and leave the rest unexplained. V and J calls and clone size come straight from that table; D and trimming were deduced from the DNA. The sample table contains over 200,000 clones; only one count was recorded for about 90% of them. The biggest ten clones account for less than 3.5% of the sample.

On the study overall, not on this receptor specifically: Clinical and demographic metadata were provided uncurated, with the amount varying by source and participant.

The CDR3 holds 14 amino acids from the cysteine to the phenylalanine. Just CDR3 DNA is preserved here, 42 bases in frame from base 1. Germline trimming amounts to 6 bases on V and 5 bases on J, with 6 as the count of junction bases outside the gene matches. At one collaborating source in Seattle, patients were enrolled during active infection and were followed longitudinally through the course of disease. Collaborating institutions collected whole blood in K2EDTA tubes following their own protocols. For TCRbeta analysis, collaborators shipped samples as frozen whole blood, isolated PBMCs, or DNA extracted from either of those sample types.

The chain employs TRBV23-1 and TRBJ1-4, and 7 junctional nucleotides match TRBD1. TRBV23-1 is filed as an ORF, its function uncertain. Source material: peripheral blood. The TCR sequence derives from a man aged 25-40 years with COVID-19, enrolled during active disease. For the CDR3, the sequence is CASRATGKNEKLFF. The nucleotides are TGCGCCAGCAGGGCGACAGGGAAGAATGAAAAACTGTTTTTT.